The TCR beta chain under discussion was sequenced for a study of blood T cell repertoires in COVID-19. Authors' data handling: Amplification from reference gene primers served as the basis for estimated nucleated cell counts. Assay used: immunoSEQ multiplex PCR; TCRdb lists only in-frame clones, some missing. V and J calls plus clone size are reproduced from that table; the DNA served to infer D and trimming. Among around 82,000 clones listed, about nine tenths were seen once. Material: peripheral blood. This TCR was sampled from a human donor in a cohort sampled during active COVID-19.

The CDR3 reads CASSLVRPAGGRSYNEQFF. In DNA form, the CDR3 reads TGTGCCAGCAGCTTAGTTCGGCCCGCGGGGGGGCGCTCCTACAATGAGCAGTTCTTC. The rearrangement joins TRBV11-2 to TRBJ2-1; 9 bases align to TRBD2. Trimming took 1 base from V and 0 from J; bases not matched to a gene: 10. The CDR3 is 19 amino acids. Germline V gene data show CDR1 as SGHAT and CDR2 as FQNNGV.